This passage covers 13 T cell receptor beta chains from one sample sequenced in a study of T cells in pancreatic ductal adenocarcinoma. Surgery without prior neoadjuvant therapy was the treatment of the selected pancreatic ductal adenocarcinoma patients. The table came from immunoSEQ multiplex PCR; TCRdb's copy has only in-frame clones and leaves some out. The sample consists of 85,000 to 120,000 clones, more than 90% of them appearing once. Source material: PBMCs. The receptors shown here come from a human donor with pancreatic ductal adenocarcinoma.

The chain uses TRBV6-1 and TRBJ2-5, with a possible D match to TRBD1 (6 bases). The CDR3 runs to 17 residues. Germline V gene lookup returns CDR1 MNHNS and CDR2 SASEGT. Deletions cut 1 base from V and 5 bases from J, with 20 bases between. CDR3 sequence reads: CASSEGNRVWAGETQYF. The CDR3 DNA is TGTGCCAGCAGTGAAGGAAACAGGGTTTGGGCCGGGGAGACCCAGTACTTC.

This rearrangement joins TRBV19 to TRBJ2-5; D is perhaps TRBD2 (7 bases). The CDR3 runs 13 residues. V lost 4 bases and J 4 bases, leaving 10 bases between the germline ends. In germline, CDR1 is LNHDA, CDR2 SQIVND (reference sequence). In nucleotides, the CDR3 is TGTGCCAGTAGTAGCGGGGGCCGAGAGACCCAGTACTTC. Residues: CASSSGGRETQYF.

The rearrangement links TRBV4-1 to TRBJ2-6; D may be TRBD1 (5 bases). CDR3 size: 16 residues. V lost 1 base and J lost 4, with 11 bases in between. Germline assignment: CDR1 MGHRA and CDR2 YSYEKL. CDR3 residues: CASSQAGAVGANVLTF. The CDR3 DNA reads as TGCGCCAGCAGCCAAGCTGGGGCGGTAGGGGCCAACGTCCTGACTTTC.

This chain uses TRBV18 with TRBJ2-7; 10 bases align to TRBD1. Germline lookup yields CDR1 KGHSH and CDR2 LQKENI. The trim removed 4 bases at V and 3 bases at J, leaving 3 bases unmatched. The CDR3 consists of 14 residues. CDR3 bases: TGTGCCAGCTCACTGGGACAGGGGTACTACGAGCAGTACTTC. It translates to CASSLGQGYYEQYF.

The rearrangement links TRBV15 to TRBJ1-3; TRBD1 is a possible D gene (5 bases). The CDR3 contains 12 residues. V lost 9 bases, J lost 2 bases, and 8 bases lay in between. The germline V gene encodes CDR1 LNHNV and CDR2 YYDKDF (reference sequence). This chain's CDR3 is CATGAPGNTIYF. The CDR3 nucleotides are TGTGCCACAGGGGCGCCTGGAAACACCATATATTTT.

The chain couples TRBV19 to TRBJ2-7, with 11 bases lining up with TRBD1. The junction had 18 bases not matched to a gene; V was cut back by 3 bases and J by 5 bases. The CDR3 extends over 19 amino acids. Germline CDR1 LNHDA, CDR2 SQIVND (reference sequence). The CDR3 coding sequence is TGTGCCAGTAGTATGGATATCGTCCAAATTCCGGGACAGGGGGACGAGCAGTACTTC. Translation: CASSMDIVQIPGQGDEQYF.

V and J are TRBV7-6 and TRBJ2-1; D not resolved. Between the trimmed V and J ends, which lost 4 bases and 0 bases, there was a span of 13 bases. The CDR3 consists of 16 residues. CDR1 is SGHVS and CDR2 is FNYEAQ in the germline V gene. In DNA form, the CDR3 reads TGTGCCAGCAGCTCCCAACTACGGAGCTCCTACAATGAGCAGTTCTTC. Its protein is CASSSQLRSSYNEQFF.

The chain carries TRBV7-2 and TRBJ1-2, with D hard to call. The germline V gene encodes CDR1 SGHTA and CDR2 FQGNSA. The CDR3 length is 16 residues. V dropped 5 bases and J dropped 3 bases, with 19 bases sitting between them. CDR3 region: CASSASGPSADYGYTF. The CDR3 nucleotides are TGTGCCAGCAGCGCAAGCGGGCCAAGCGCTGACTATGGCTACACCTTC.

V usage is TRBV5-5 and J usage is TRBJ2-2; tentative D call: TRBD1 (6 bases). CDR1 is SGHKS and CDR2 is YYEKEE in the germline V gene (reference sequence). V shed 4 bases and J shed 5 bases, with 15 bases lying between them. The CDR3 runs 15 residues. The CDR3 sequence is CASSLQVGTTGELFF. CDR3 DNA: TGTGCCAGCAGCCTCCAAGTAGGGACAACCGGGGAGCTGTTTTTT.

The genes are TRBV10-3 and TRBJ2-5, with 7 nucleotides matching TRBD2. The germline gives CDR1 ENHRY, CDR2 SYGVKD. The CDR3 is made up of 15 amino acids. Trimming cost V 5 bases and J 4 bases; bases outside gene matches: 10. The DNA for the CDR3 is TGTGCCATCAGTCGGACCGGGACGGGAGGAGAGACCCAGTACTTC. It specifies CAISRTGTGGETQYF.

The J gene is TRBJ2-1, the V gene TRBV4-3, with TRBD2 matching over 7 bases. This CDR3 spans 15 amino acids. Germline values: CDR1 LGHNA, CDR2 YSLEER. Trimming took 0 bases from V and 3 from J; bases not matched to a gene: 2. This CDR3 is CASSQDGGSYNEQFF. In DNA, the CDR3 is TGCGCCAGCAGCCAAGACGGCGGGAGCTACAATGAGCAGTTCTTC.

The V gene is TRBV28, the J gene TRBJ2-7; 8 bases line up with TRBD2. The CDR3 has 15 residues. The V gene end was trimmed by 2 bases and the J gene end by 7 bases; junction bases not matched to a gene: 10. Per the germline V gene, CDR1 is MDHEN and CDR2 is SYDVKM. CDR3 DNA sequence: TGTGCCAGCAGTTTAGCGACTAGCGTAGCACCGGAGCAGTACTTC. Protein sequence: CASSLATSVAPEQYF.

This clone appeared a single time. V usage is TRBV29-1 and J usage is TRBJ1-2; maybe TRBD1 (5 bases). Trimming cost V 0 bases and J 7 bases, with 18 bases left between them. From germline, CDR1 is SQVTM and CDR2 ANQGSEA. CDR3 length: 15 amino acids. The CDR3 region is CSVEDTTADTSGYTF. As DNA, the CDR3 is TGCAGCGTTGAAGACACGACAGCCGACACCTCTGGCTACACCTTC.